Included here is one TCR beta chain sequence, with context. This entry belongs to a study of technical replicates of blood from several donors. The CDR3 has 14 amino acids. J gave up 6 bases and V 5 bases, and 6 bases lay outside the gene matches. Germline V gene data show CDR1 as SGHAT and CDR2 as FQDESV (reference sequence). This table comes from immunoSEQ multiplex PCR, and its TCRdb copy is limited to in-frame clones, with some not included. The sample holds around 83,000 clones, about 91% seen once. This rearrangement joins TRBV11-1 to TRBJ2-7, with 11 bases that match TRBD1. The clonotype comes from a human donor in good health. Some clones in this sample may be carry-over from other donors' samples. The sequenced sample consisted of T cells isolated from PBMCs. In nucleotides, the CDR3 is TGTGCCAGCAGCGGCGGGACAGGGGGGGTCGAGCAGTACTTC. Translating gives CASSGGTGGVEQYF.